The text below deals with one TCR beta chain. What it binds is unknown. The use of a sample-barcoded 5' primer and a J-beta primer mix characterized a second PCR of roughly 7 to 11 cycles. Every single cDNA molecule received a tag from a template-switch adaptor with 12 random nucleotides. Paired-end reads containing CDR3 totaled no fewer than 2.5 million for each sample. One entry per CDR3 protein, called by TCRdb with MiXCR from the 5' RACE reads. The data show 450,000 to 600,000 distinct CDR3 sequences, approximately 26% seen once. These data belong to a study of blood T cells in healthy people across ages. The CDR3 has 13 amino acids. Trimming left V 9 bases short and J 2 bases short, with 13 bases between. The V gene's germline CDR1 is SEHNR and CDR2 FQNEAQ (reference sequence). Study findings and constraints: Age advanced and TCR beta diversity per million T cells fell, roughly linearly.

A further study also used this sample, focusing on T cells of mothers and their children. Turning to that study: Donation came from three healthy Caucasian mothers together with their six children.

Specimen: blood. The V call is TRBV7-9, the J call TRBJ2-5, with D perhaps matching TRBD1 (6 bases). The sequence came from a boy younger than 10 in good health. In DNA form, the CDR3 reads TGTGCCAGTCAGGGGTCGGGACAAGAGACCCAGTACTTC. Its protein is CASQGSGQETQYF.